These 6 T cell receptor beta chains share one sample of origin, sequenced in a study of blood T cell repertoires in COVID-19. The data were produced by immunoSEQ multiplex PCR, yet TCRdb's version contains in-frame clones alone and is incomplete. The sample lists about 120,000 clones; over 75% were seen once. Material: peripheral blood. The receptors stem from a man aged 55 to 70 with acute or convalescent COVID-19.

CDR3 DNA sequence: TGTGCCAGTAGTATAGGCGGGACAGCAACTAATGAAAAACTGTTTTTT. Its protein is CASSIGGTATNEKLFF. The chain is built from TRBV19 and TRBJ1-4; 7 bases fit TRBD1. This CDR3 is built from 16 residues. Per the germline V gene, CDR1 is LNHDA and CDR2 is SQIVND (reference sequence). J gave up 0 bases and V 1 base, and 2 bases lay outside the gene matches. Full variable domain (outside the CDR3, taken from reference TRBV19 and TRBJ1-4): DGGITQSPKYLFRKEGQNVTLSCEQNLNHDAMYWYRQDPGQGLRLIYYSQIVNDFQKGDIAEGYSVSREKKESFPLTVTSAQKNPTAFYLCASSIGGTATNEKLFFGSGTQLSVL.

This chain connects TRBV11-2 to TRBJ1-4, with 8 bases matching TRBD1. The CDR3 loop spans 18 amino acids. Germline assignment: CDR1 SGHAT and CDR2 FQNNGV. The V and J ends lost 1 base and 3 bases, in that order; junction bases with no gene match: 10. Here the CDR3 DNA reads TGTGCCAGCAGCTTAGGCCGCGGACAGGGCCGGTCTAATGAAAAACTGTTTTTT. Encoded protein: CASSLGRGQGRSNEKLFF.

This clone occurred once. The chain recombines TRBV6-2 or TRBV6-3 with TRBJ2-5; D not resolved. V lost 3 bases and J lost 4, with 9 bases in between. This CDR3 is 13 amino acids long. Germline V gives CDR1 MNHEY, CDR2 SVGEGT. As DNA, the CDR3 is TGTGCCAGCAGTTATCTCTCTACAGAGACCCAGTACTTC. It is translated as CASSYLSTETQYF.

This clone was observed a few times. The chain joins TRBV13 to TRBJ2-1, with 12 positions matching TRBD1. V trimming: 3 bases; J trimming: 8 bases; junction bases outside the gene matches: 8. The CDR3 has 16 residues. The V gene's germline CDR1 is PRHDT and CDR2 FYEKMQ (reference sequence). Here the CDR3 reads CASSFTGQGARYEQFF. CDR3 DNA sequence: TGTGCCAGCAGCTTTACGGGACAGGGGGCCCGCTATGAGCAGTTCTTC. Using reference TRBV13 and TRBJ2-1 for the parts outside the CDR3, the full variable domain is AAGVIQSPRHLIKEKRETATLKCYPIPRHDTVYWYQQGPGQDPQFLISFYEKMQSDKGSIPDRFSAQQFSDYHSELNMSSLELGDSALYFCASSFTGQGARYEQFFGPGTRLTVL.

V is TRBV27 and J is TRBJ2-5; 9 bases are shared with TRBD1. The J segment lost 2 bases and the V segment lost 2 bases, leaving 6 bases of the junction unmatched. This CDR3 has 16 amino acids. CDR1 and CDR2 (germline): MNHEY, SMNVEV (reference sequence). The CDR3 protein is CASSLPRGQGQETQYF. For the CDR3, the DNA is TGTGCCAGCAGTTTACCGAGGGGACAGGGTCAAGAGACCCAGTACTTC.

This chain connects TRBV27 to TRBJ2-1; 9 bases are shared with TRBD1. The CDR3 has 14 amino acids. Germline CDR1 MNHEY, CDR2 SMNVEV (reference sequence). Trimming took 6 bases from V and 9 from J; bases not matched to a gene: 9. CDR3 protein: CASSFGTGMGEQFF. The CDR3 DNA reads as TGTGCCAGCAGCTTTGGGACAGGGATGGGTGAGCAGTTCTTC.